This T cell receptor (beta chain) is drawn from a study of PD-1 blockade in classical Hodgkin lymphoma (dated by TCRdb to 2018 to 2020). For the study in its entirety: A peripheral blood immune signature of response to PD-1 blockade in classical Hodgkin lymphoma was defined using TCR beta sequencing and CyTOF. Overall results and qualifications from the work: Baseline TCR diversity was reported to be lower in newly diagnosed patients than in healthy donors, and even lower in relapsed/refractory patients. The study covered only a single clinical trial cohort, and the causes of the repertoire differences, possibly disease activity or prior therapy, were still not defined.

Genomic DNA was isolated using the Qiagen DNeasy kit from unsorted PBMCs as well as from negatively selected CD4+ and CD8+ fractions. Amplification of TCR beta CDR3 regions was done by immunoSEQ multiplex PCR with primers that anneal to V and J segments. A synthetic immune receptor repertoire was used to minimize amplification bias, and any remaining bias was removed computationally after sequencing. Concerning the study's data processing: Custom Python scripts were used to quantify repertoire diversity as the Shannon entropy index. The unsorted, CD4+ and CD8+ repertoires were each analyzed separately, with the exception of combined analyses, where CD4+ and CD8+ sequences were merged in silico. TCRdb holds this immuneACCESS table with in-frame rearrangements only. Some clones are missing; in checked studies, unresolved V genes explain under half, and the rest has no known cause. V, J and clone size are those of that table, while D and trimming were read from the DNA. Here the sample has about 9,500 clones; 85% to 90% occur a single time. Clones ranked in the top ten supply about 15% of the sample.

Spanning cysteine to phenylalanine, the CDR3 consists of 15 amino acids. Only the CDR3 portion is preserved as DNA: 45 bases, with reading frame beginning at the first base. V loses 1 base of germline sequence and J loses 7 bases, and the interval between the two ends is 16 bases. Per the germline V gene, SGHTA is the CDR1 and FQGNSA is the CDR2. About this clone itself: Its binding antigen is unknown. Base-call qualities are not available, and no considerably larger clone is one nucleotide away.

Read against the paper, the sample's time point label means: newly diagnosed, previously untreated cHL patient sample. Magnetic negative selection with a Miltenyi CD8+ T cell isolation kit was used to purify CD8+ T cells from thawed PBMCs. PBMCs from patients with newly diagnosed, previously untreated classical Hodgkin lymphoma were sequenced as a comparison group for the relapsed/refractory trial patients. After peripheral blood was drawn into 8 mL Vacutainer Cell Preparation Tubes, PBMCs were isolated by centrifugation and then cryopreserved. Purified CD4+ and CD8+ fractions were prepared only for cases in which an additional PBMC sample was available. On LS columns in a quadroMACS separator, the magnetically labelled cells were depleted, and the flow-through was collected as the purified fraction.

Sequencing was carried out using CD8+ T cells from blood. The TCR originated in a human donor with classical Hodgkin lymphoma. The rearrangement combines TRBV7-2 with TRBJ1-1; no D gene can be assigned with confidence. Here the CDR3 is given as CASSLVLREPYEAFF. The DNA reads TGTGCCAGCAGCTTAGTGCTCCGGGAGCCCTATGAAGCTTTCTTT.